The clone carrying this T cell receptor beta chain is a singleton in its sample. Using immunoSEQ multiplex PCR, the repertoire was profiled, and TCRdb retains in-frame clones only, with some absent. The sample lists approximately 290,000 clones, approximately 90% seen once, with 1% to 1.3% in the top ten. These data are taken from a study of blood T cell repertoires in COVID-19. The V segment lost 4 bases and the J segment 6 bases; nucleotides outside the gene matches: 5. The CDR3 has 13 amino acids. In germline, CDR1 is KGHSH, CDR2 LQKENI. What was sequenced was PBMCs or T cells enriched from blood (not recorded which). This chain connects TRBV18 to TRBJ1-1, with 7 positions matching TRBD1. The sequence came from a woman aged 25 to 39 who had recovered from COVID-19. The CDR3 here is CASSQGGAAEAFF. Here the CDR3 DNA reads TGTGCCAGCTCACAAGGGGGCGCGGCTGAAGCTTTCTTT.